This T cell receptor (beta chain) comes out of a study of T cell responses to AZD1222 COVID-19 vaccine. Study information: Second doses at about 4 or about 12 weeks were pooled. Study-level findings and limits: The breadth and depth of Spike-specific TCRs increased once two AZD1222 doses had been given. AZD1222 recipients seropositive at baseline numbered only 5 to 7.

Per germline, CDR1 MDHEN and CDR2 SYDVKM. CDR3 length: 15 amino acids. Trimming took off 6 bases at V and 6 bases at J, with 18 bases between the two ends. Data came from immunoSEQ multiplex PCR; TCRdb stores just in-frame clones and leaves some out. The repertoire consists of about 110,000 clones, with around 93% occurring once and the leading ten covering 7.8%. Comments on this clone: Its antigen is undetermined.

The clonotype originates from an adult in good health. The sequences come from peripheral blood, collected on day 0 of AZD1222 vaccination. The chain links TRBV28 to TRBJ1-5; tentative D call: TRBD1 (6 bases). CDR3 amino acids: CASSSGATGPQPQHF. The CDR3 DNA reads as TGTGCCAGCAGCTCCGGGGCGACAGGTCCTCAGCCCCAGCATTTT.